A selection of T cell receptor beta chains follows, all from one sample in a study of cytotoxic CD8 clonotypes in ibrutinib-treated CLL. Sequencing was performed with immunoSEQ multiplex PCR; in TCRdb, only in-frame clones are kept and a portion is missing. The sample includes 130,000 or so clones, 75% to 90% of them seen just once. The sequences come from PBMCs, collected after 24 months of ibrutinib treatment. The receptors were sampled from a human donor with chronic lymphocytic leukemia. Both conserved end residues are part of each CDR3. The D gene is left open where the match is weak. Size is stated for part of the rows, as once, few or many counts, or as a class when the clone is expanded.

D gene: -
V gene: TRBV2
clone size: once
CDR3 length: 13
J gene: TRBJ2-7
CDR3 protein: CASSVGGRYEQYF
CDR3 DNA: TGTGCCAGCAGTGTGGGAGGACGCTACGAGCAGTACTTC

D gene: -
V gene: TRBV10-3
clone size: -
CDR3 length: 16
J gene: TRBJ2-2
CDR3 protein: CAITTSTGGNTGELFF
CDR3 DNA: TGTGCCATCACCACCTCGACAGGAGGAAACACCGGGGAGCTGTTTTTT

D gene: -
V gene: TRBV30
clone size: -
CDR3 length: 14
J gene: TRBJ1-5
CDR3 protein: CAWSVRGRNQPQHF
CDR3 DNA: TGTGCCTGGAGTGTCCGGGGGCGCAATCAGCCCCAGCATTTT

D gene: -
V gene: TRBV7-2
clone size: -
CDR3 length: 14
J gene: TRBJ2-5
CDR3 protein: CASSFGGPGEAQYF
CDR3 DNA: TGTGCCAGCAGTTTCGGGGGGCCGGGCGAGGCCCAGTACTTC

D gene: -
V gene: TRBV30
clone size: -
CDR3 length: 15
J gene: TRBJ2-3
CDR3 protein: CAWSYGGTATDTQYF
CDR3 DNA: TGTGCCTGGAGTTATGGGGGGACAGCCACAGATACGCAGTATTTT

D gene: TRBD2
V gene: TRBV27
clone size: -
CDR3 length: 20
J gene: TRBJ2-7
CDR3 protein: CASSLTPPGLAGDPSYEQYF
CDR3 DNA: TGTGCCAGCAGTCTAACCCCCCCCGGGCTAGCGGGAGACCCATCCTACGAGCAGTACTTC

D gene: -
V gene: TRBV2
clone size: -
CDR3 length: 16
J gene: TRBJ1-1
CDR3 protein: CASSDGPGEANTEAFF
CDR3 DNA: TGTGCCAGCAGTGACGGGCCAGGGGAAGCGAACACTGAAGCTTTCTTT

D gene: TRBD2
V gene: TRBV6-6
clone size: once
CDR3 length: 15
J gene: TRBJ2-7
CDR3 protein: CASSYSSSGAYEQYF
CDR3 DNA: TGTGCCAGCAGTTACTCTTCTAGCGGGGCCTACGAGCAGTACTTC

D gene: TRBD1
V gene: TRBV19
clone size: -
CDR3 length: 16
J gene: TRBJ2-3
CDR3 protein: CASSTGQGVLADTQYF
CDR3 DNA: TGTGCCAGTAGTACCGGACAGGGGGTTTTAGCGGATACGCAGTATTTT

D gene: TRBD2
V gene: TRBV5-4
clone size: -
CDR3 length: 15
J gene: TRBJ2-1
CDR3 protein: CASRLLAGGPNEQFF
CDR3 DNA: TGTGCCAGCAGACTACTAGCGGGGGGGCCCAATGAGCAGTTCTTC

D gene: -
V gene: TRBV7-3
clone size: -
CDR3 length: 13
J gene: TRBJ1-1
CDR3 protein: CASSPGAGTEAFF
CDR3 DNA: TGTGCCAGCAGCCCGGGGGCAGGAACTGAAGCTTTCTTT

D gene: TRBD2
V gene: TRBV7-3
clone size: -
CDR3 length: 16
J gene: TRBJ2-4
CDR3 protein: CASSPLAGGRVPIQYF
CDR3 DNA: TGTGCCAGCAGCCCTCTAGCGGGAGGGCGGGTACCCATTCAGTACTTC